This T cell receptor beta chain is drawn from a study of cytomegalovirus exposure and HLA in healthy donors (dated by TCRdb to about 2017). Turning to the overall study: According to a later analysis, the roughly 120 validation repertoires were produced on the same platform as the roughly 700 repertoires of the first cohort. The study aimed to test whether signatures of past pathogen exposure could be identified by cataloging public T cell receptors. Besides the first cohort of around 670 subjects, a separate validation cohort made up of over a hundred different subjects was used. The study combined high-throughput TCR immunosequencing, statistical association of individual TCRs with disease status, and machine learning to predict cytomegalovirus infection status. What the authors observed across the whole study: Most TCR sequences were seen in very few donors, while some public TCRs were found in many individuals. A later analysis lacked HLA typing for the validation cohort, so it scored co-occurrence in that cohort across all 120 or so repertoires. In both the original and validation cohorts, the classifier was reported to diagnose cytomegalovirus status with high specificity and sensitivity. It was suggested by the authors that the approach could potentially be generalized to other disease states and immunological phenotypes. The study listed approximately 150 TCR beta chains as associated with cytomegalovirus. Three of the identified cytomegalovirus-associated TCR beta chains were confirmed in vitro to be specific for cytomegalovirus antigens. Of the cluster scores, roughly 95% were above 0 in a later analysis, which found that TCRs clustered in the first cohort also tended to co-occur in the 95 to 150 validation repertoires.

Donors formed part of the validation cohort, which comprised 120 subjects and was distinct from the first cohort of several hundred subjects. A note on this clone: Its target antigen remains unknown. No qualities accompany the bases; no much larger clone lies one base away.

Between the V and J ends, shortened by 0 bases and 10 bases respectively, the junction contains 12 bases. The CDR3 starts with the cysteine, ends with the phenylalanine, and has 13 residues. Only the CDR3 part of the read is kept: 39 bases, read in frame from the first base. The CDR1 and CDR2 encoded by the germline V gene are KGHSH and LQKENI. The library was produced with the immunoSEQ multiplex PCR assay. In the original analysis: A statistical classification framework was built to diagnose cytomegalovirus status from the catalog of TCR beta chain sequences. Held by TCRdb, this immuneACCESS table contains in-frame sequences only and omits some clones. Under half of the omission traces to an unresolved V gene where checked; the cause of the rest is unknown. V and J calls and clone size are copied from that table; D and trimming were computed from the DNA. In this sample the table shows about 160,000 clones, roughly 96% of which occur a single time. Around 0.9% of the sample rests with the top ten.

This receptor was identified in a woman under 30 in good health and CMV-seronegative. Recombination linked TRBV18 to TRBJ1-1, with the D gene uncertain. Material for sequencing was PBMCs. The bases read TGTGCCAGCTCACCACCGAACGTGCCAGGAGCTTTCTTT. It encodes CASSPPNVPGAFF.